A single sample gave rise to the 8 T cell receptor beta chains below, sequenced in a study of blood T cell repertoires in COVID-19. Sequenced by immunoSEQ multiplex PCR; TCRdb stores in-frame clones only, minus some. Altogether about 130,000 clones are present, about four fifths being singletons, with the ten largest covering over 1.1%. Sequenced: peripheral blood. The receptor source for this set is a man aged 60 to 69 with acute or convalescent COVID-19.

There are a few counts of this clone. This chain joins TRBV5-1 and TRBJ1-2; 8 positions match TRBD1. The CDR3 extends over 15 amino acids. The trim removed 4 bases at V and 2 bases at J, leaving 7 bases unmatched. Germline V lookup: CDR1 SGHRS, CDR2 YFSETQ. The CDR3 coding sequence is TGCGCCAGCAGCCCGGGACAGGTCGTAAACTATGGCTACACCTTC. As protein: CASSPGQVVNYGYTF.

V gene TRBV11-3 combines with J gene TRBJ2-2; 9 bases agree with TRBD2. Trimming at V came to 6 bases and at J to 4 bases, leaving 3 bases not matched to a gene. This CDR3 is built from 14 residues. CDR1 SGHNT and CDR2 YENEEA come from the germline V gene. The CDR3 bases are TGTGCCAGCAGTCATAGCGGGAGCACCGGGGAGCTGTTTTTT. This translates into CASSHSGSTGELFF.

This rearrangement joins TRBV4-2 to TRBJ2-3; D is unresolved. CDR1 is LGHNA and CDR2 is YNFKEQ in the germline V gene. The CDR3 length is 16 residues. V lost 1 base and J 0 bases, leaving 11 bases between the germline ends. CDR3: CASSQAARPSTDTQYF. As DNA, the CDR3 is TGTGCCAGCAGCCAAGCGGCCAGGCCTAGCACAGATACGCAGTATTTT.

V and J are TRBV28 and TRBJ2-2, with 8 positions matching TRBD2. Germline values: CDR1 MDHEN, CDR2 SYDVKM. This CDR3 has 17 residues. The ends lost 5 bases at V and 6 bases at J; junction bases unmatched: 14. CDR3 nucleotide sequence: TGTGCCAGCAGTCCAACGGGACTAGTCTTCACCGCCGGGGAGCTGTTTTTT. It specifies CASSPTGLVFTAGELFF.

This clone was observed a few times. The chain uses TRBV13 and TRBJ2-1, with TRBD2 matching over 7 bases. This CDR3 region has 15 residues. The germline V gene encodes CDR1 PRHDT and CDR2 FYEKMQ (reference sequence). V lost 6 bases, J lost 5 bases, and 10 bases stayed unmatched. This CDR3 is CASRRKRGTNNEQFF. The CDR3 nucleotides read TGTGCCAGCAGACGAAAGCGGGGTACGAACAATGAGCAGTTCTTC.

The chain recombines TRBV6-5 with TRBJ2-7; the match to TRBD2 covers 11 bases. This CDR3 spans 15 amino acids. Germline V gene sequence: CDR1 MNHEY, CDR2 SVGAGI. The trim removed 6 bases at V and 2 bases at J, leaving 6 bases unmatched. The CDR3 bases are TGTGCCAGCAGACCCTCGGGACTAGCGGCCTACGAGCAGTACTTC. Amino acid sequence: CASRPSGLAAYEQYF.

V gene TRBV5-6 combines with J gene TRBJ2-7, with 8 nucleotides matching TRBD1. Germline CDR1 is SGHDT and CDR2 is YYEEEE. Unmatched junction bases numbered 1, after V lost 0 bases and J lost 2 bases. This CDR3 contains 14 residues. The CDR3 loop is CASSLAGGTYEQYF. The CDR3 DNA follows: TGTGCCAGCAGCTTGGCAGGGGGCACCTACGAGCAGTACTTC. Full variable domain (missing parts from reference TRBV5-6 and TRBJ2-7): DAGVTQSPTHLIKTRGQQVTLRCSPKSGHDTVSWYQQALGQGPQFIFQYYEEEERQRGNFPDRFSGHQFPNYSSELNVNALLLGDSALYLCASSLAGGTYEQYFGPGTRLTVT.

This clone was counted a single time. The chain carries TRBV5-6 and TRBJ1-6; D gene ambiguous. This CDR3 has 13 residues. The germline V gene has CDR1 SGHDT and CDR2 YYEEEE. V lost 4 bases, J lost 11 bases, and 13 bases lay in between. The CDR3, as DNA: TGTGCCAGCAGCCCGGCCCCGAGGGCACCCCTCCACTTT. Its protein is CASSPAPRAPLHF.